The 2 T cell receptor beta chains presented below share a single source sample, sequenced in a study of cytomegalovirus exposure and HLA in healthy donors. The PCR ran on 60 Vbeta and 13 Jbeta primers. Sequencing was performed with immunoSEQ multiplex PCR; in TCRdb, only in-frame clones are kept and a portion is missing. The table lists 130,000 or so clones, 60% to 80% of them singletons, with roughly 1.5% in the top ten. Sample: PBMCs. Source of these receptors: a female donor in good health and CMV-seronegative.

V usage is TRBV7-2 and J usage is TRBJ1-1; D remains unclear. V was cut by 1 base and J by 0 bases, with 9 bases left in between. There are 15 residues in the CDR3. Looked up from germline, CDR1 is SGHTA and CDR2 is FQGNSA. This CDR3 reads CASSLGGLMNTEAFF. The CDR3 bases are TGTGCCAGCAGCTTAGGTGGCCTTATGAACACTGAAGCTTTCTTT.

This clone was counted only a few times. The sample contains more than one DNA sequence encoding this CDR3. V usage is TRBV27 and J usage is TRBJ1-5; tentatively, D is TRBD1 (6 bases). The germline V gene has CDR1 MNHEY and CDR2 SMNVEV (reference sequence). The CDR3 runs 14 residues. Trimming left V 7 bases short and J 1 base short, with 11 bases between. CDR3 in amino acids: CASNNQGSNQPQHF. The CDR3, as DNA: TGTGCCAGCAATAATCAGGGGAGCAATCAGCCCCAGCATTTT.